These 19 T cell receptor beta chains were sequenced from one sample in a study of beta chain features in type 1 diabetes. Findings of the study overall: Moderate but significant shortening of TCRB CDR3s was recorded in all four CD4+ subsets from Type 1 diabetes patients.

The sequenced template was cDNA made from the entire isolated RNA. The data were produced by immunoSEQ multiplex PCR, yet TCRdb's version contains in-frame clones alone and is incomplete. The data show 300,000 or so clones, 13% to 15% seen once. These receptors have no identified antigens. Sequenced sample: naive CD4+ T cells from blood. All receptors come from a man aged 30-40 years with type 1 diabetes.

This clone showed up just a few times. The chain couples TRBV2 to TRBJ2-3, with a weak D call TRBD2 (6 bases). Trimming pared 8 bases from V and 0 bases from J, leaving 12 bases between. Germline CDR1 and CDR2: SNHLY and FYNNEI. This CDR3 has 14 residues. CDR3: CASSTGTSTDTQYF. CDR3 in DNA: TGTGCCAGCTCCACGGGGACTAGCACAGATACGCAGTATTTT.

The table lists this clone with a few counts. Other DNA sequences in the sample encode the same CDR3. The chain uses TRBV6-5 and TRBJ1-1; 10 positions agree with TRBD1. V lost 6 bases, J lost 4 bases, and 2 bases stayed unmatched. Germline CDR1 is MNHEY and CDR2 is SVGAGI. The CDR3 is made up of 13 amino acids. CDR3 nucleotide sequence: TGTGCCAGCAGCCGGACAGGGGGCACTGAAGCTTTCTTT. Encoded protein: CASSRTGGTEAFF.

In regard to this clone: Other DNA sequences in this sample translate to the same CDR3. V gene TRBV7-9 combines with J gene TRBJ2-5; 9 positions agree with TRBD2. CDR1 is SEHNR and CDR2 is FQNEAQ in the germline V gene (reference sequence). V was pared by 1 base and J by 3 bases, with 3 bases of the junction left unmatched. The CDR3 contains 15 residues. CDR3: CASSLGRLAEETQYF. The CDR3 coding sequence is TGTGCCAGCAGCTTAGGGAGACTAGCGGAAGAGACCCAGTACTTC.

V gene TRBV28 combines with J gene TRBJ1-4; 10 bases map to TRBD1. Trimming cost V 6 bases and J 5 bases; bases outside gene matches: 0. The CDR3 has 13 amino acids. Germline V gene sequence: CDR1 MDHEN, CDR2 SYDVKM. CDR3 in amino acids: CASRGQGNEKLFF. The CDR3 bases are TGTGCCAGCAGGGGACAGGGGAATGAAAAACTGTTTTTT.

This clone was recorded a few times. V usage is TRBV7-2 and J usage is TRBJ2-3; 11 bases are a match to TRBD2. The CDR3 sequence is 15 residues long. V shed 3 bases and J 4 bases; nucleotides not matched to a gene: 3. Looked up from germline, CDR1 is SGHTA and CDR2 is FQGNSA. The CDR3 protein is CASSLLAGGSDTQYF. CDR3 nucleotide sequence: TGTGCCAGCAGCTTGCTAGCGGGAGGATCAGATACGCAGTATTTT.

This clone was counted between two and nine times. V gene TRBV11-2 combines with J gene TRBJ2-7, with D tentatively TRBD2 (5 bases). The CDR3 extends over 14 amino acids. V lost 5 bases, J lost 7 bases, and 18 bases lay in between. Germline CDR1 is SGHAT and CDR2 is FQNNGV. CDR3 protein: CASSPLTLREEQYF. The CDR3 DNA sequence: TGTGCCAGCAGCCCTCTAACGCTCCGGGAAGAGCAGTACTTC.

The chain links TRBV18 to TRBJ1-1; D is possibly TRBD1 (5 bases). Trimming took off 3 bases at V and 4 bases at J, with 9 bases between the two ends. The CDR3 sequence is 13 residues long. Germline loops: CDR1 KGHSH, CDR2 LQKENI. The CDR3, as DNA: TGTGCCAGCTCACCCAGGGTGACCACTGAAGCTTTCTTT. Amino acid sequence: CASSPRVTTEAFF.

The CDR3 coding sequence is TGCGCCAGCAGCATGGGACAGGGCACAGATACGCAGTATTTT. Its protein is CASSMGQGTDTQYF. V is TRBV4-1 and J is TRBJ2-3; 8 positions match TRBD1. Germline V CDR1 and CDR2: MGHRA, YSYEKL. The CDR3 is made up of 14 amino acids. The V gene end was trimmed by 5 bases and the J gene end by 1 base; junction bases not matched to a gene: 2.

This chain connects TRBV4-2 to TRBJ2-5, with 9 bases matching TRBD2. CDR1 and CDR2 from the germline V gene are LGHNA and YNFKEQ. J lost 5 bases, V lost 0 bases, and 4 bases had no gene match. The length of the CDR3 is 15 residues. This CDR3 is CASSQEVAGVETQYF. Here the CDR3 DNA reads TGTGCCAGCAGCCAAGAAGTAGCGGGAGTGGAGACCCAGTACTTC.

This clone appeared a few times. V and J are TRBV6-5 and TRBJ2-7, with unresolved D. The CDR3 totals 15 residues. V was pared by 0 bases and J by 3 bases, with 12 bases between. Germline CDR1 and CDR2: MNHEY and SVGAGI. This chain's CDR3 is CASSYSPRSYYEQYF. In nucleotides, the CDR3 is TGTGCCAGCAGTTACTCGCCCCGGTCTTACTACGAGCAGTACTTC.

The table lists this clone with a few counts. The genes are TRBV15 and TRBJ2-1; D might be TRBD2 (6 bases). V dropped 0 bases and J dropped 10 bases, with 10 bases sitting between them. This CDR3 comprises 13 residues. Germline-derived CDR1 and CDR2 are LNHNV and YYDKDF (reference sequence). The CDR3 nucleotides are TGTGCCACCAGCAGAGATTCAGGGAGGGAGCAGTTCTTC. Amino acids: CATSRDSGREQFF.

This clone was recorded a few times. The chain combines TRBV19 with TRBJ2-1; no firm D call. V dropped 5 bases and J dropped 0 bases, with 11 bases sitting between them. The CDR3 spans 15 residues. Germline lookup yields CDR1 LNHDA and CDR2 SQIVND (reference sequence). CDR3 in amino acids: CASSRWRSSYNEQFF. CDR3 sequence (DNA): TGTGCCAGTAGTCGTTGGCGGTCCTCCTACAATGAGCAGTTCTTC.

In this sample, this clone turned up a few times. The V call is TRBV29-1, the J call TRBJ2-5, with 7 bases aligning to TRBD2. The V gene end was trimmed by 4 bases and the J gene end by 7 bases; junction bases not matched to a gene: 9. CDR1 is SQVTM and CDR2 is ANQGSEA in the germline V gene. CDR3 length equals 13 residues. CDR3 amino acids: CSVVPREWGTQYF. DNA for the CDR3: TGCAGCGTTGTTCCGCGGGAGTGGGGGACCCAGTACTTC.

This sequence joins TRBV6-6 and TRBJ2-7; 7 nucleotides line up with TRBD2. The J segment lost 7 bases and the V segment lost 4 bases, leaving 7 bases of the junction unmatched. The CDR3 is 13 amino acids. Germline CDR1 MNHNY, CDR2 SVGAGI (reference sequence). The CDR3 reads CASSFLREYEQYF. CDR3 nucleotides: TGTGCCAGCAGTTTCCTGCGGGAGTATGAGCAGTACTTC.

This chain uses TRBV9 with TRBJ2-5; 12 nucleotides match TRBD2. The CDR3 has 15 amino acids. CDR1 is SGDLS, CDR2 YYNGEE, per germline. J lost 0 bases, V lost 5 bases, and 2 bases had no gene match. CDR3: CASSGTSGYQETQYF. The CDR3 nucleotides read TGTGCCAGCAGTGGGACTAGCGGGTACCAAGAGACCCAGTACTTC.

V and J are TRBV5-1 and TRBJ2-5; 8 bases are shared with TRBD2. Losses at the gene ends were 5 bases for V and 2 bases for J; bases not matched to a gene: 2. Germline CDR1 and CDR2: SGHRS and YFSETQ. The CDR3 runs 13 residues. The CDR3 bases are TGCGCCAGCAGAACTAGCGGTCAAGAGACCCAGTACTTC. Translated: CASRTSGQETQYF. Filled out from reference TRBV5-1 and TRBJ2-5, the complete variable domain reads KAGVTQTPRYLIKTRGQQVTLSCSPISGHRSVSWYQQTPGQGLQFLFEYFSETQRNKGNFPGRFSGRQFSNSRSEMNVSTLELGDSALYLCASRTSGQETQYFGPGTRLLVL.

The chain couples TRBV29-1 to TRBJ1-1; maybe TRBD1 (5 bases). Germline lookup yields CDR1 SQVTM and CDR2 ANQGSEA. V dropped 5 bases and J dropped 2 bases, with 12 bases sitting between them. The CDR3 extends over 13 amino acids. The CDR3: CSVIRQTNTEAFF. The CDR3 coding sequence is TGCAGCGTTATTAGACAGACCAACACTGAAGCTTTCTTT.

This clone was recorded a few times. The chain is built from TRBV11-1 and TRBJ1-2, with D maybe TRBD1 (6 bases). The CDR3 consists of 13 residues. V shed 5 bases and J shed 4 bases, with 11 bases lying between them. CDR1 and CDR2 from the germline V gene are SGHAT and FQDESV (reference sequence). The CDR3 DNA follows: TGTGCCAGCAGCCCCGGGACACTCTATGGCTACACCTTC. Its protein is CASSPGTLYGYTF.

The genes are TRBV30 and TRBJ1-5; the D gene is possibly TRBD1 (5 bases). The CDR3 runs to 15 residues. CDR1 and CDR2 (germline): GTSNPN, SVGIG (reference sequence). Trimming stripped 0 bases from V and 3 bases from J, with 12 bases between. CDR3: CAWSVLGQNNQPQHF. The CDR3 DNA reads TGTGCCTGGAGTGTATTGGGGCAAAACAATCAGCCCCAGCATTTT.